This paragraph covers one T cell receptor (beta chain) sequence. Its antigen remains unknown. The data were obtained in a study of CD8 T cells in ankylosing spondylitis. Study results and caveats: A TCR beta motif made of 7 to 9 highly homologous variants seemed typical of ankylosing spondylitis blood.

Molecular-barcoded quantitative 5'-RACE produced these TCR beta libraries. Using its own MiXCR run on the 5' RACE reads, TCRdb lists one record per CDR3 protein. The sample carries roughly 400,000 distinct CDR3 sequences, around 22% recorded once. This TCR was recovered from a male donor with ankylosing spondylitis. Material for sequencing was blood, either unsorted or a sorted T cell fraction (not recorded which).

CDR3 in DNA: TGTGCCAGCAGCGAAGACTGGGGGGAGGGGGGTTACGAGCAGTACTTC. It translates to CASSEDWGEGGYEQYF. J is TRBJ2-7 and V is TRBV7-2, with D perhaps matching TRBD2 (7 bases). V was pared by 5 bases and J by 4 bases, with 21 bases between. The CDR3 covers 16 residues. Germline CDR1 is SGHTA and CDR2 is FQGNSA.